The source of this T cell receptor (beta chain) is a study of naive and memory T cell subsets. From germline, CDR1 is SGHTA and CDR2 FQGNSA. The CDR3 runs to 9 residues. Trimming pared 5 bases from V and 12 bases from J, leaving 5 bases between. An equimolar mix of two oligonucleotides served as the beta constant-region primer for TRBC1 and TRBC2. Four rounds of PCR amplified the ligated cDNA using nested alpha and beta constant-region primers plus SP2. TCRdb re-analysed the UMI-ligation and nested PCR reads in MiXCR, keeping a single row per CDR3 protein. The sample carries 95,000 to 110,000 distinct CDR3 sequences, roughly 15% recorded once. CMV status came from CD4+ T cell IFNgamma after overnight CMV lysate stimulation of fresh PBMCs. This clonotype was detected a few times. Antigen specificity is unknown. The study's findings and limits: Gini index rose across naive, CM, EM and EMRA in CD4 and CD8. Findings for naive and memory subsets could not be checked against ground truth. Naive repertoires, especially CD8, held a few larger clonotypes, possibly memory cells re-expressing CD45RA.

The rearrangement uses TRBV7-2 and TRBJ2-1; D remains ambiguous. The TCR sequence derives from a human donor in good health. The sample consisted of naive CD8+ T cells from blood. CDR3 amino acids: CASSPSQFF. DNA for the CDR3: TGTGCCAGCAGCCCTTCGCAGTTCTTC.